This is a list of T cell receptor beta chains from one sample in a study of blood T cell repertoires in COVID-19. The assay was immunoSEQ multiplex PCR, and TCRdb's table has in-frame clones only and misses some. Of around 26,000 clones listed, around 86% are singletons. Sequenced material: peripheral blood. All receptors come from a human donor in a cohort sampled during active COVID-19. The CDR3 runs from the conserved cysteine through the conserved F or W. The D gene is left open where the match is weak. Some rows mark clone size as missing; the rest say once, few, many or name a class of expanded clone.

v_call: TRBV19
j_call: TRBJ2-3
clone_size: .
cdr3_length: 15
d_call: .
cdr3_aa: CASSTPSGGSDTQYF
cdr3_nt: TGTGCCAGTAGTACCCCCTCAGGAGGCTCAGATACGCAGTATTTT

v_call: TRBV5-5
j_call: TRBJ2-3
clone_size: .
cdr3_length: 15
d_call: .
cdr3_aa: CASSPGRGSTDTQYF
cdr3_nt: TGTGCCAGCAGCCCGGGCAGGGGTAGCACAGATACGCAGTATTTT

v_call: TRBV24-1
j_call: TRBJ2-1
clone_size: .
cdr3_length: 15
d_call: .
cdr3_aa: CATSDPLGSLDEQFF
cdr3_nt: TGTGCCACCAGTGACCCTCTGGGGAGCCTGGATGAGCAGTTCTTC

v_call: TRBV12-5
j_call: TRBJ2-2
clone_size: .
cdr3_length: 17
d_call: .
cdr3_aa: CASGLVLTTYGSGELFF
cdr3_nt: TGTGCTAGTGGTTTGGTCCTGACGACGTACGGGTCCGGGGAGCTGTTTTTT

v_call: TRBV9
j_call: TRBJ2-1
clone_size: .
cdr3_length: 15
d_call: TRBD2
cdr3_aa: CASSYSGRAIDEQFF
cdr3_nt: TGTGCCAGCAGTTATAGCGGGAGGGCCATCGATGAGCAGTTCTTC

v_call: TRBV5-1
j_call: TRBJ2-2
clone_size: .
cdr3_length: 15
d_call: .
cdr3_aa: CASSLLPGNTGELFF
cdr3_nt: TGCGCCAGCAGCTTGCTCCCGGGGAACACCGGGGAGCTGTTTTTT

v_call: TRBV5-4
j_call: TRBJ1-1
clone_size: .
cdr3_length: 17
d_call: TRBD1
cdr3_aa: CASSTGTGALLNTEAFF
cdr3_nt: TGTGCCAGCAGCACCGGGACAGGGGCTCTACTGAACACTGAAGCTTTCTTT

v_call: TRBV15
j_call: TRBJ1-1
clone_size: .
cdr3_length: 12
d_call: .
cdr3_aa: CATSRDQDAAFF
cdr3_nt: TGTGCCACCAGCAGAGATCAGGATGCGGCTTTCTTT

v_call: TRBV6-2/TRBV6-3
j_call: TRBJ1-4
clone_size: .
cdr3_length: 18
d_call: .
cdr3_aa: CASSPTLTLRGWGEKLFF
cdr3_nt: TGTGCCAGCAGCCCAACTCTCACTCTTAGGGGGTGGGGTGAAAAACTGTTTTTT

v_call: TRBV11-3
j_call: TRBJ2-1
clone_size: .
cdr3_length: 11
d_call: .
cdr3_aa: CASSFHGEQFF
cdr3_nt: TGTGCCAGCAGCTTTCACGGTGAGCAGTTCTTC

v_call: TRBV7-9
j_call: TRBJ1-1
clone_size: .
cdr3_length: 13
d_call: TRBD1
cdr3_aa: CASSWDRNTEAFF
cdr3_nt: TGTGCCAGCAGCTGGGACAGGAACACTGAAGCTTTCTTT

v_call: TRBV6-1
j_call: TRBJ2-3
clone_size: once
cdr3_length: 15
d_call: TRBD2
cdr3_aa: CASSEAASGIDTQYF
cdr3_nt: TGTGCCAGCAGTGAAGCGGCTAGCGGGATTGATACGCAGTATTTT

v_call: TRBV9
j_call: TRBJ2-5
clone_size: .
cdr3_length: 15
d_call: .
cdr3_aa: CASSVGGRFQETQYF
cdr3_nt: TGTGCCAGCAGCGTAGGGGGGCGGTTTCAAGAGACCCAGTACTTC